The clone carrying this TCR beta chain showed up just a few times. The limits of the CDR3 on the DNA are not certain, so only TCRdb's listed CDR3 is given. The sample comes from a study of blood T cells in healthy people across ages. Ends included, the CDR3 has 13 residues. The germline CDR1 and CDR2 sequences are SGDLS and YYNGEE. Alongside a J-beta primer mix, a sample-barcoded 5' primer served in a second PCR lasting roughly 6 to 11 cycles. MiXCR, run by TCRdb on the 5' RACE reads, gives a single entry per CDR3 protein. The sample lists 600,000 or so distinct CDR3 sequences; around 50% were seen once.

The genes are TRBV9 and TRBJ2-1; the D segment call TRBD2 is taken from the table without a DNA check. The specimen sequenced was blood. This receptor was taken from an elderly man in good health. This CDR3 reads CASSVGVGSGKFF.